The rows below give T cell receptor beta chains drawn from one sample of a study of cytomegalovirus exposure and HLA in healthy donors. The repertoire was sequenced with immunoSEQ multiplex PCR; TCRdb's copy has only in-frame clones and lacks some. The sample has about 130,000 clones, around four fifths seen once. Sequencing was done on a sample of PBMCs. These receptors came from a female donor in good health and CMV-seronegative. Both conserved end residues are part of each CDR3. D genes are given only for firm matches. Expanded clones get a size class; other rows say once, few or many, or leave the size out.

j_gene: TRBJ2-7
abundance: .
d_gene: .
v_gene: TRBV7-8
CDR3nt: TGTGCCAGCAGCTTAGATAGCAGCTCCTACGAGCAGTACTTC
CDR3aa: CASSLDSSSYEQYF

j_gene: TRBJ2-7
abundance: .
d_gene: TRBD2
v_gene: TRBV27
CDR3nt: TGTGCCAGCACTACAATCCTAGCGGGGGAGCAGTACTTC
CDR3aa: CASTTILAGEQYF

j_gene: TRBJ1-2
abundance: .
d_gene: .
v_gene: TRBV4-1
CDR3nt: TGCGCCAGCAGCCACTCCTGGGGGGGCTATGGCTACACCTTC
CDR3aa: CASSHSWGGYGYTF

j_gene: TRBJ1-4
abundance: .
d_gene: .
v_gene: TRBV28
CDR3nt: TGTGCCAGCAGTAAACAGGGTAATGGCCGGGAAAAACTGTTTTTT
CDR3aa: CASSKQGNGREKLFF

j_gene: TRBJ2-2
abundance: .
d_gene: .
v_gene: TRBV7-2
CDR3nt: TGTGCCAGCAGCTTAGAGGGGGCCGGGGAGCTGTTTTTT
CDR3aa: CASSLEGAGELFF

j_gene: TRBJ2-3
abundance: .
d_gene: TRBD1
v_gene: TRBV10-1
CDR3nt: TGCGCCAGCAGCGATTGGACAGGACGGCTCACAGATACGCAGTATTTT
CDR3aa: CASSDWTGRLTDTQYF

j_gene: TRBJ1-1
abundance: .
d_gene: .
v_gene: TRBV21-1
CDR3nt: TGTGCCAGCAGCCCTAACTGCGACACTGAAGCTTTCTTT
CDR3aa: CASSPNCDTEAFF

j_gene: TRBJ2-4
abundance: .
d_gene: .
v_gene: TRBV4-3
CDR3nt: TGCGCCAGCAGCCAAGACCGGGGACACCCCGCCAAAAACATTCAGTACTTC
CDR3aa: CASSQDRGHPAKNIQYF

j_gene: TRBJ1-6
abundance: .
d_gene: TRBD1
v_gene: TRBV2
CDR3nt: TGTGCCAGCAGAAGGGACAGTAATTCACCCCTCCACTTT
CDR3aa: CASRRDSNSPLHF

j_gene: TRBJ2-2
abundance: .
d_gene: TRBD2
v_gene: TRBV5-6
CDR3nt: TGTGCCAGCAGCTTGGGACTAGCGGGAGGGCCGTCCGGGGAGCTGTTTTTT
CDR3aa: CASSLGLAGGPSGELFF

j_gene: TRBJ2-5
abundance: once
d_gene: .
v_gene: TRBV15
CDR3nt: TGTGCCACCAGCAGAGGGTCGCGGGCAGGAGGAGAGACCCAGTACTTC
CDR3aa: CATSRGSRAGGETQYF

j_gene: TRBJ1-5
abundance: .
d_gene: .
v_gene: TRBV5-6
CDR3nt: TGTGCCAGCACGACGAGGGGAGGAGATCAGCCCCAGCATTTT
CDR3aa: CASTTRGGDQPQHF

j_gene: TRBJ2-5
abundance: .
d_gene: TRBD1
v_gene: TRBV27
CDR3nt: TGTGCCAGCAGTCCAAGGACAGGGGGCAGGGAGACCCAGTACTTC
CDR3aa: CASSPRTGGRETQYF

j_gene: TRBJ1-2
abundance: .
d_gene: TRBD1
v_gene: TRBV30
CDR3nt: TGTGCCTGGAGTTACTTCCCCGGGACAGGGGGCTACACCTTC
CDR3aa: CAWSYFPGTGGYTF

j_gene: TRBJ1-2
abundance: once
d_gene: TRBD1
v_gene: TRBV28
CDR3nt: TGTGCCAGCAGTTTACCGGGACAGGGCTTCTATGGCTACACCTTC
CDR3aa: CASSLPGQGFYGYTF

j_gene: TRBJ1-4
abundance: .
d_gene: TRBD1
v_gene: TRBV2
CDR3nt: TGTGCCAGCAGTGAATGGGACAGGGGAGGAGAAAAACTGTTTTTT
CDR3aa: CASSEWDRGGEKLFF

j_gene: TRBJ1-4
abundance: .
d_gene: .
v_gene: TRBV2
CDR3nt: TGTGCCAGCAGTGAACCGGGACAAAGGGGTGAAAAACTGTTTTTT
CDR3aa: CASSEPGQRGEKLFF

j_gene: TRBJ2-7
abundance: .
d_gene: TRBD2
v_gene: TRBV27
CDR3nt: TGTGCCAGCAGTTTATTTGGGGGGGGTACGGCCGAGCAGTACTTC
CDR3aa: CASSLFGGGTAEQYF

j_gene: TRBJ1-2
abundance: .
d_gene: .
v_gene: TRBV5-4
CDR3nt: TGTGCCGTTGGGGGGAGGTCTAACTATGGCTACACCTTC
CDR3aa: CAVGGRSNYGYTF

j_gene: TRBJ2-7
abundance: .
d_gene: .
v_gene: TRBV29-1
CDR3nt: TGCAGCGTCGGACAGACCTCCTACGAGCAGTACTTC
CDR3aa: CSVGQTSYEQYF

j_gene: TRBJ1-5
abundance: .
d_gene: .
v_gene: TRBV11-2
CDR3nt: TGTGCCAGCAGCCCGCGGACAGTACATCAGCCCCAGCATTTT
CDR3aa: CASSPRTVHQPQHF

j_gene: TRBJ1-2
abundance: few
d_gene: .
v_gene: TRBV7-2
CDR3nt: TGTGCCAGCAGTCCGACTTTCTATGGCTACACCTTC
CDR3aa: CASSPTFYGYTF

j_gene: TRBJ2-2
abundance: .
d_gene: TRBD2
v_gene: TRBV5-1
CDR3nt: TGCGCCAGCAGCTTGTTAGGGGAGGGCACCGGGGAGCTGTTTTTT
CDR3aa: CASSLLGEGTGELFF

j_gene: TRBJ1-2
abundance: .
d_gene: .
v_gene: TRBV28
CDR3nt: TGTGCCAGCAGTTTATATCTGGGCGTCTATGGCTACACCTTC
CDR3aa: CASSLYLGVYGYTF

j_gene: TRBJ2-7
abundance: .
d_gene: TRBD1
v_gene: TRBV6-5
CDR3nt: TGTGCCAGCAGTTACTCGAAGGGGGCGCTTGACGAGCAGTACTTC
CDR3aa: CASSYSKGALDEQYF

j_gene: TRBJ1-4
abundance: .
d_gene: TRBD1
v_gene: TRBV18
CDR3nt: TGTGCCAGCTCACCAAGACAGGGTGGTGAAAAACTGTTTTTT
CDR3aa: CASSPRQGGEKLFF

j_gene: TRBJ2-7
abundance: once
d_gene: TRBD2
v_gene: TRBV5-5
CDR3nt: TGTGCCAGCAGCTTGTCCAGCGGGATGAGGGACGAGCAGTACTTC
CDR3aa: CASSLSSGMRDEQYF

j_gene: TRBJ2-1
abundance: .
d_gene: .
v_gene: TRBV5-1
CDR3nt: TGCGCCAGCAGCTTGGGCGCCTATGAGAATGAGCAGTTCTTC
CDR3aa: CASSLGAYENEQFF

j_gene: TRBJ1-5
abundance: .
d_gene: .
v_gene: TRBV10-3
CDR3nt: TGTGCCATCAGTGAGTCTATGACAGCCTATAGCAATCAGCCCCAGCATTTT
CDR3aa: CAISESMTAYSNQPQHF

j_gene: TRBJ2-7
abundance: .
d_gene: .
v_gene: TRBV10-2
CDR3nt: TGCGCCACCACGGCGGGTTACAGGGTGTACGAGCAGTACTTC
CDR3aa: CATTAGYRVYEQYF

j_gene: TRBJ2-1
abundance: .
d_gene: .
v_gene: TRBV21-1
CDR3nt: TGTGCCAGCAGCAATCGGCCGGGACAGGGAGTGAATGAGCAGTTCTTC
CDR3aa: CASSNRPGQGVNEQFF

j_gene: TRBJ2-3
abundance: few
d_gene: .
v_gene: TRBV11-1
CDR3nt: TGTGCCAGCAGCTTAAGGGACAACCCACGGGGAGATACGCAGTATTTT
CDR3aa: CASSLRDNPRGDTQYF

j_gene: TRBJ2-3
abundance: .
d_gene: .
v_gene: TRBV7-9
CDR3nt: TGTGCCAGCACCACAGCTATCGGCACAGATACGCAGTATTTT
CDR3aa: CASTTAIGTDTQYF

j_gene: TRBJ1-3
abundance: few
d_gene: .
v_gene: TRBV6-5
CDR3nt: TGTGCCAGCAGGGCCTCCTCAACCAGAAACACCATATATTTT
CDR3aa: CASRASSTRNTIYF

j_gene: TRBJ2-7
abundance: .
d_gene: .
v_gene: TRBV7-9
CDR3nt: TGTGCCAGCAGCTTACAGGGCGGCCCCTACGAGCAGTACTTC
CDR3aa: CASSLQGGPYEQYF

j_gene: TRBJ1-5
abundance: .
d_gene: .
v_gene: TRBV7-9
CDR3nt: TGTGCCAGCAGTTCCACGTCAGATTACAATCAGCCCCAGCATTTT
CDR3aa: CASSSTSDYNQPQHF

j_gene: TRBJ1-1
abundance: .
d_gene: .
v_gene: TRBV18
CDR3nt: TGTGCCAGCGGACAACGGAACACTGAAGCTTTCTTT
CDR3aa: CASGQRNTEAFF

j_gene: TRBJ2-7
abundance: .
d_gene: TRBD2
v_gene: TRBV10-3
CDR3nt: TGTGCCTCCCAACTAGCGGGAGACGGGGACGAGCAGTACTTC
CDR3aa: CASQLAGDGDEQYF

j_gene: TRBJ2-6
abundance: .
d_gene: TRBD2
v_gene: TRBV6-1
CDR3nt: TGTGCCAGCAGTGGTCTAGCGGGAGGCTCTGGGGCCAACGTCCTGACTTTC
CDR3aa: CASSGLAGGSGANVLTF

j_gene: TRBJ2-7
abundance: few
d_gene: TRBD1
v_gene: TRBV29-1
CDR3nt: TGCAGCGGACAGGGTGATTACGAGCAGTACTTC
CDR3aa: CSGQGDYEQYF

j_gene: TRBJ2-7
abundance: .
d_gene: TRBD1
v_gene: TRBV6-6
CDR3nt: TGTGCCAGCAGTATCCTGGGGACAGGGCCACCCTACGAGCAGTACTTC
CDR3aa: CASSILGTGPPYEQYF

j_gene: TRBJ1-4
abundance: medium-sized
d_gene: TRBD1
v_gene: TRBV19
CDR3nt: TGTGCCAGTAGTAAAAGGGACAGCGAAACTAATGAAAAACTGTTTTTT
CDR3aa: CASSKRDSETNEKLFF

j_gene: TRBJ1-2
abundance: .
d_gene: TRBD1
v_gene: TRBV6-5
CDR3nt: TGTGCCAGCAGCCCGACAGGGGACTATGGCTACACCTTC
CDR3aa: CASSPTGDYGYTF

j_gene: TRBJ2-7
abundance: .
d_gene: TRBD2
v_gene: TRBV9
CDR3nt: TGTGCCAGCAGCACTGGTTTGGGACTAGCGGGAGACGAGCAGTACTTC
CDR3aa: CASSTGLGLAGDEQYF

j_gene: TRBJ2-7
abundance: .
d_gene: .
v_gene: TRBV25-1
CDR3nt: TGTGCCAGCAGTGAATCAAGGTGGGGAGGCTCCTACGAGCAGTACTTC
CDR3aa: CASSESRWGGSYEQYF

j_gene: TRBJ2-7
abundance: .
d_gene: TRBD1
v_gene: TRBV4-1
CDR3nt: TGCGCCAGCAGACCTATACAGGGGACCTACGAGCAGTACTTC
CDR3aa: CASRPIQGTYEQYF

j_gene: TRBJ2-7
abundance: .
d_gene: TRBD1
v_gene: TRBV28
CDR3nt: TGTGCCAGCACCACAGGGGGCGAGCAGTACTTC
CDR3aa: CASTTGGEQYF

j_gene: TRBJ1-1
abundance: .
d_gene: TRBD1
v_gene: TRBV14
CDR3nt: TGTGCCAGCAGCCAAGGGACAGGCAAGAACACTGAAGCTTTCTTT
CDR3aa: CASSQGTGKNTEAFF

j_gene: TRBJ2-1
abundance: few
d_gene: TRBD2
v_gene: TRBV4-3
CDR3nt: TGCGCCAGCAGCCTGGGACTAGCGGGATTCGATGAGCAGTTCTTC
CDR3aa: CASSLGLAGFDEQFF

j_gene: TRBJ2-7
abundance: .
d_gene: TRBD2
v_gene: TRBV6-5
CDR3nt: TGTGCCAGCAGTCCCTCGTGGAGGGAGGGAGACGAGCAGTACTTC
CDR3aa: CASSPSWREGDEQYF

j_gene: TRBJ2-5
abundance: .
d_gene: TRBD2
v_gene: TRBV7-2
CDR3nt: TGTGCCAGCAGCTTAGCGGGAGGGTCCCAAGAGACCCAGTACTTC
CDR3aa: CASSLAGGSQETQYF

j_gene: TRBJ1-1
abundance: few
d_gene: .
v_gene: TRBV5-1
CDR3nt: TGCGCCAGCAGCTTCGAAAGGCAGGACACTGAAGCTTTCTTT
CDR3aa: CASSFERQDTEAFF

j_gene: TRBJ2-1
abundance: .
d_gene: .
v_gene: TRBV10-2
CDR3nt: TGCGCCAGCAGTGAGATAGCGGTATCCTACAATGAGCAGTTCTTC
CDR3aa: CASSEIAVSYNEQFF

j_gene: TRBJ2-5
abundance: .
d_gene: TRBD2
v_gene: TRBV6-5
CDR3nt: TGTGCCAGCAGTTACTCGGGCGGGGGGGAGACCCAGTACTTC
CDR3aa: CASSYSGGGETQYF

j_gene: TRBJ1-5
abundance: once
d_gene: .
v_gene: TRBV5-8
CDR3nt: TGTGCCAGCAGCTTGGAGAGAGGGCAGCCCCAGCATTTT
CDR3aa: CASSLERGQPQHF

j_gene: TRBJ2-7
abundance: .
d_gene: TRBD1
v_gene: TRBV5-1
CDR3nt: TGCGCCAGCAGCTTGTTACGTAGACAGGGGGACGAGCAGTACTTC
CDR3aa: CASSLLRRQGDEQYF

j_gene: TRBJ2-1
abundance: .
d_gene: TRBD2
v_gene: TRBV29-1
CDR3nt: TGCAGCGTGGAAACTAGCGGGAGTTCCTACAATGAGCAGTTCTTC
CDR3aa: CSVETSGSSYNEQFF

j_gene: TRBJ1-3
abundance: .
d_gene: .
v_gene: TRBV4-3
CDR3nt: TGCGCCAGCAGCCAAACCCCATCTACCTCTGGAAACACCATATATTTT
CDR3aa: CASSQTPSTSGNTIYF

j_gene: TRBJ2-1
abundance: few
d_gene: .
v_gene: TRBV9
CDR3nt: TGTGCCAGCAGCGTAGGAGGACAGCTCTACAATGAGCAGTTCTTC
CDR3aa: CASSVGGQLYNEQFF

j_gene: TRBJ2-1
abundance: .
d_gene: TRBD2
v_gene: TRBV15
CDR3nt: TGTGCCACCAGCAGAGAGGGACTAGCGGGAGGTCATGAGCAGTTCTTC
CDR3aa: CATSREGLAGGHEQFF